These 28 T cell receptor beta chains were all obtained from the same sample, sequenced in a study of CD8 T cells in ankylosing spondylitis. TCRdb reprocessed the 5' RACE reads via MiXCR and lists one record per CDR3 protein. The sample includes under 450,000 distinct CDR3 sequences, 20% to 25% of them seen just once. The sequenced sample was blood, either unsorted or a sorted T cell fraction (not recorded which). The receptor set was obtained from a male donor with ankylosing spondylitis or in good health (not recorded which).

The chain recombines TRBV5-1 with TRBJ2-1; 9 bases match TRBD1. Germline CDR1 SGHRS, CDR2 YFSETQ. The CDR3 runs 14 residues. With 3 bases clipped from V and 6 bases from J, the junction kept 4 bases outside the gene matches. Written as DNA, the CDR3 is TGCGCCAGCAGCTCCGGGACAGGGTTCAATGAGCAGTTCTTC. It codes for CASSSGTGFNEQFF.

This clonotype was seen only a few times. This chain links TRBV27 with TRBJ2-5; D possibly uses TRBD1 or TRBD2 (7 bases each). The germline V gene has CDR1 MNHEY and CDR2 SMNVEV (reference sequence). V was pared by 2 bases and J by 1 base, with 17 bases between. The CDR3 loop spans 17 amino acids. Written as DNA, the CDR3 is TGTGCCAGCAGTTTAATTACGGCAGGGGGGGCCCAAGAGACCCAGTACTTC. It yields the protein CASSLITAGGAQETQYF.

This rearrangement joins TRBV7-9 to TRBJ2-1; 11 bases are a match to TRBD2. This CDR3 is 14 amino acids long. V lost 10 bases, J lost 5 bases, and 7 bases stayed unmatched. CDR1 is SEHNR and CDR2 is FQNEAQ in the germline V gene (reference sequence). The CDR3 DNA is TGTGCCACCAGGCCTAGCGGGGGGAACAATGAGCAGTTCTTC. Translated, it gives CATRPSGGNNEQFF.

This clonotype occurred a few times. The chain links TRBV27 to TRBJ2-5, with 10 bases lining up with TRBD2. This CDR3 has 16 residues. The V gene's germline CDR1 is MNHEY and CDR2 SMNVEV (reference sequence). The junction had 12 bases not matched to a gene; V was cut back by 7 bases and J by 4 bases. CDR3 sequence: CASTPSHPSGGETQYF. CDR3 nucleotides: TGTGCCAGCACCCCTTCGCATCCTAGCGGGGGAGAGACCCAGTACTTC.

This clonotype was recorded a few times. The gene calls are TRBV11-2 and TRBJ2-1, with D tentatively TRBD1 (6 bases). Germline CDR1 and CDR2: SGHAT and FQNNGV. This CDR3 is built from 17 residues. Trimming cost V 0 bases and J 4 bases, with 16 bases left between them. The CDR3 loop is CASSLDRTRGSYNEQFF. The CDR3 bases are TGTGCCAGCAGCTTAGATCGGACCAGGGGATCGTACAATGAGCAGTTCTTC.

This clonotype turned up a few times. The chain recombines TRBV7-6 with TRBJ2-5; TRBD2 aligns across 7 bases. CDR3 size: 15 residues. V shed 1 base, J shed 3 bases, and the junction held 5 bases outside the gene matches. The germline gives CDR1 SGHVS, CDR2 FNYEAQ. The CDR3 protein is CASSLEVGREETQYF. The CDR3 nucleotides are TGTGCCAGCAGCTTAGAGGTGGGGAGGGAAGAGACCCAGTACTTC.

This clonotype was picked up many times. The chain couples TRBV28 to TRBJ2-1; D unclear. V gave up 5 bases and J gave up 7 bases, with 18 bases separating them. CDR1 MDHEN and CDR2 SYDVKM come from the germline V gene. CDR3 length: 15 residues. CDR3 sequence: CASSQVVGILNEQFF. The CDR3, as DNA: TGTGCCAGCAGTCAGGTGGTAGGGATCCTAAATGAGCAGTTCTTC.

Comments on this clonotype: One junction end disagrees with the germline gene, perhaps due to a read error. The V and J genes are TRBV3-1 and TRBJ2-3; D is unresolved. The CDR3 has 15 residues. Germline assignment: CDR1 LGHDT and CDR2 YNNKEL (reference sequence). CDR3 coding DNA: TGTGCCACCAGCAATCAGGAACCCGGCACAGATACGCAGTATTTT. Its translation: CATSNQEPGTDTQYF.

The gene calls are TRBV6-5 and TRBJ2-7; TRBD2 matches 12 bases. Germline V gives CDR1 MNHEY, CDR2 SVGAGI. The CDR3 runs to 16 residues. V shed 0 bases, J shed 3 bases, and the junction held 3 bases outside the gene matches. CDR3 coding DNA: TGTGCCAGCAGTTACTCGACTAGCGGGGGAGGCTACGAGCAGTACTTC. Protein product: CASSYSTSGGGYEQYF.

CDR3 in amino acids: CASSPDGGPSNEQFF. The CDR3 nucleotides are TGTGCCAGCTCACCAGACGGGGGCCCCTCCAATGAGCAGTTCTTC. The gene calls are TRBV18 and TRBJ2-1; D is perhaps TRBD1 or TRBD2 (6 bases each). This CDR3 is built from 15 residues. V lost 2 bases to trimming and J lost 6 bases, with 14 bases between them. Per germline, CDR1 KGHSH and CDR2 LQKENI.

This rearrangement joins TRBV5-6 to TRBJ2-2; 12 bases are shared with TRBD1. The V gene's germline CDR1 is SGHDT and CDR2 YYEEEE. This CDR3 is 16 amino acids long. V was pared by 4 bases and J by 4 bases, with 5 bases of the junction left unmatched. In DNA form, the CDR3 reads TGTGCCAGCAGCCCGGGGACAGGGGGCGTCACCGGGGAGCTGTTTTTT. Protein: CASSPGTGGVTGELFF.

This clonotype was seen only a few times. V is TRBV6-5 and J is TRBJ2-5, with TRBD2 matching 7 bases. V gave up 0 bases and J gave up 7 bases; unmatched junction bases: 5. The V gene's germline CDR1 is MNHEY and CDR2 SVGAGI. This CDR3 is built from 14 residues. CDR3 loop: CASSYSRGGGTQYF. In nucleotides, the CDR3 is TGTGCCAGCAGTTACTCTCGCGGGGGAGGGACCCAGTACTTC.

This clonotype was recorded a few times. The chain links TRBV7-9 to TRBJ1-2; D is undetermined. Deletions cut 3 bases from V and 4 bases from J, with 6 bases between. The CDR3 runs to 12 residues. Germline V gene lookup returns CDR1 SEHNR and CDR2 FQNEAQ (reference sequence). The CDR3 coding sequence is TGTGCCAGCAGCTTGGGGTTCTATGGCTACACCTTC. Protein product: CASSLGFYGYTF.

There are a few counts of this clonotype. The V gene is TRBV3-1, the J gene TRBJ2-7; TRBD1 matches at 9 bases. There are 11 residues in the CDR3. The germline CDR1 and CDR2 sequences are LGHDT and YNNKEL (reference sequence). V gave up 1 base and J gave up 13 bases; unmatched junction bases: 2. The CDR3 DNA is TGTGCCAGCAGCCAAGGGGACAGGGACTACTTC. It codes for CASSQGDRDYF.

This sequence joins TRBV28 and TRBJ1-2; maybe TRBD1 (6 bases). The CDR3 sequence is 13 residues long. Trimming left V 6 bases short and J 4 bases short, with 12 bases between. The germline V gene has CDR1 MDHEN and CDR2 SYDVKM. CDR3 DNA sequence: TGTGCCAGCAGGTTAGGACAGCTCTATGGCTACACCTTC. Residues: CASRLGQLYGYTF.

This clonotype has a handful of counts. J is TRBJ2-7 and V is TRBV28, with D hard to call. The V gene lost 3 bases and the J gene lost 2 bases, with 11 bases spanning the gap. The CDR3 length is 14 residues. CDR1 is MDHEN, CDR2 SYDVKM, per germline. CDR3 in DNA: TGTGCCAGCAGTTTGGAGTTACAGACCTACGAGCAGTACTTC. It specifies CASSLELQTYEQYF. The full variable domain, with the rest looked up from reference TRBV28 and TRBJ2-7, is DVKVTQSSRYLVKRTGEKVFLECVQDMDHENMFWYRQDPGLGLRLIYFSYDVKMKEKGDIPEGYSVSREKKERFSLILESASTNQTSMYLCASSLELQTYEQYFGPGTRLTVT.

The chain couples TRBV12-3 or TRBV12-4 to TRBJ2-1; 8 bases are shared with TRBD2. V dropped 0 bases and J dropped 10; count of bases not matched to a gene: 8. This CDR3 comprises 15 residues. The CDR3 protein is CASSLAGGAGGEQFF. As DNA, the CDR3 is TGTGCCAGCAGTTTAGCGGGGGGCGCGGGGGGAGAGCAGTTCTTC.

This clonotype was seen ten or more times. The chain links TRBV29-1 to TRBJ1-4; maybe TRBD1 (5 bases). Trimming removed 4 bases from V and 2 bases from J, with 8 bases in between. There are 13 residues in the CDR3. Per germline, CDR1 SQVTM and CDR2 ANQGSEA. CDR3 coding DNA: TGCAGCGTTGTCGAGGGGACTAATGAAAAACTGTTTTTT. As protein: CSVVEGTNEKLFF.

This clonotype appeared a few times. This sequence joins TRBV11-2 and TRBJ2-2; D unclear. CDR3 length equals 17 residues. The V end was cut by 2 bases, the J end by 4 bases, with 17 bases between. CDR1 SGHAT and CDR2 FQNNGV come from the germline V gene. CDR3 nucleotide sequence: TGTGCCAGCAGCTTACGTCCGGACCCGCAGCTCACCGGGGAGCTGTTTTTT. It codes for CASSLRPDPQLTGELFF.

This sequence joins TRBV2 and TRBJ2-1; no definite D call. Deletions cut 4 bases from V and 1 base from J, with 2 bases between. CDR1 and CDR2 from the germline V gene are SNHLY and FYNNEI. The CDR3 has 12 residues. The CDR3, as DNA: TGTGCCAGCAGTGTATCCTACAATGAGCAGTTCTTC. Its translation: CASSVSYNEQFF.

This clonotype was detected only a few times. This chain uses TRBV11-2 with TRBJ2-1, with no clear D. The CDR3 has 14 amino acids. CDR1 is SGHAT, CDR2 FQNNGV, per germline. V lost 4 bases and J 10 bases, leaving 17 bases between the germline ends. The CDR3 nucleotides read TGTGCCAGCAGCTCGCCCTGGCTTGGACGAGAGCAGTTCTTC. The encoded protein is CASSSPWLGREQFF.

This clonotype was detected a few times. The chain joins TRBV12-3 or TRBV12-4 to TRBJ2-3, with D possibly being TRBD2 (7 bases). CDR3 length equals 15 residues. Trimming stripped 8 bases from V and 1 base from J, with 16 bases between. The CDR3 is CASQYTGGGTDTQYF. The DNA for the CDR3 is TGTGCCAGCCAGTATACGGGGGGCGGCACAGATACGCAGTATTTT.

CDR3 in amino acids: CASSVVSGGEQYF. The CDR3 DNA reads TGTGCCAGCAGCGTAGTGTCCGGGGGCGAGCAGTACTTC. The chain joins TRBV9 to TRBJ2-7, with a possible D match to TRBD2 (6 bases). Germline V gives CDR1 SGDLS, CDR2 YYNGEE. The CDR3 runs 13 residues. V lost 0 bases and J 6 bases, leaving 10 bases between the germline ends.

The table lists this clonotype with a few counts. The chain combines TRBV11-2 with TRBJ2-1; D might be TRBD1 (6 bases). Germline lookup yields CDR1 SGHAT and CDR2 FQNNGV. Trimming removed 1 base at V and 3 bases at J, with 13 bases between. The CDR3 sequence is 16 residues long. The CDR3 region is CASSLGFGQNYNEQFF. In DNA form, the CDR3 reads TGTGCCAGCAGCTTAGGGTTTGGACAGAACTACAATGAGCAGTTCTTC.

This clonotype was picked up a small number of times. The chain links TRBV20-1 to TRBJ2-1, with D possibly being TRBD2 (5 bases). V lost 0 bases to trimming and J lost 8 bases, with 8 bases between them. Germline lookup yields CDR1 DFQATT and CDR2 SNEGSKA (reference sequence). CDR3 length: 12 amino acids. CDR3 sequence: CSARDGGDEQFF. Here the CDR3 DNA reads TGCAGTGCTAGAGATGGAGGTGATGAGCAGTTCTTC.

The chain uses TRBV12-3 or TRBV12-4 and TRBJ1-2; D gene unclear. The ends were cut back, 4 bases at V and 8 bases at J, with 5 bases in the middle. The length of the CDR3 is 10 residues. CDR3 nucleotides: TGTGCCAGCAGTTCAAACGGCTACACCTTC. Residues: CASSSNGYTF.

This clonotype was seen more than once but under ten times. The chain links TRBV21-1 to TRBJ1-5. TRBV21-1 constitutes a pseudogene. The CDR3 has 16 amino acids. The CDR3 bases are TGTGCCAGCAGCAAAGCGGGGCCAGATAGCAATCAGCCCCAGCATTTT. Protein product: CASSKAGPDSNQPQHF.

This clonotype was observed many times. The rearrangement links TRBV12-3 or TRBV12-4 to TRBJ1-5, with TRBD1 matching over 7 bases. CDR3 length: 14 amino acids. V lost 3 bases to trimming and J lost 1 base; unmatched junction nucleotides: 0. CDR3 protein: CASSLGQSNQPQHF. The CDR3 DNA follows: TGTGCCAGCAGTTTGGGACAGAGCAATCAGCCCCAGCATTTT.